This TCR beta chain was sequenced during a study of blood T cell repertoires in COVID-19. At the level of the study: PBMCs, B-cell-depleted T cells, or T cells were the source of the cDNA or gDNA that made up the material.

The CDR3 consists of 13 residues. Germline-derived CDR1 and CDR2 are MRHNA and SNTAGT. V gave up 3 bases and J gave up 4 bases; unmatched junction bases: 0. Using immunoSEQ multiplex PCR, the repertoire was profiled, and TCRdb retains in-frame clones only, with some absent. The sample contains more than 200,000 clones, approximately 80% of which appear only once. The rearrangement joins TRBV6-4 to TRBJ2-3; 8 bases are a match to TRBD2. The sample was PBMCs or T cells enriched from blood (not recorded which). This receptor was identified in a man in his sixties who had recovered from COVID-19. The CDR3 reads CASSELAADTQYF. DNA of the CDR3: TGTGCCAGCAGTGAACTAGCGGCAGATACGCAGTATTTT.